The subject of this entry is one T cell receptor (beta chain). Its antigen is currently unknown. The data belong to a study of cytomegalovirus exposure and HLA in healthy donors. Across the study: HLA-typed donors were the source of about 85 million unique TCRs, which an early data release held. Notes on the study in general: Data from an earlier analysis indicated that most TCR beta V segments were productive either about 90% or about 30% of the time. In a later analysis, common viral pathogens appeared linked to several of the most significant clusters.

Primers included in the PCR were 60 Vbeta and 13 Jbeta primers. Sequenced by immunoSEQ multiplex PCR; TCRdb stores in-frame clones only, minus some. The profile shows tens of thousands of clones, roughly 67% of them singletons. The ends lost 6 bases at V and 3 bases at J; junction bases unmatched: 6. The CDR3 consists of 15 residues. Germline V gene sequence: CDR1 MGHRA, CDR2 YSYEKL. The sequenced sample was PBMCs. The V call is TRBV4-1, the J call TRBJ1-1; TRBD1 aligns across 11 bases. The sequence was collected from a man aged 40-49 years in good health and CMV-seropositive. The CDR3 region is CASRRTGGEDTEAFF. The CDR3 DNA reads TGCGCCAGCAGACGGACAGGGGGCGAGGACACTGAAGCTTTCTTT.